The present entry profiles one T cell receptor (beta chain) with its context. The authors built TCR beta libraries using iRepertoire HTBI primers and Arm-PCR of CDR3 regions. One entry per CDR3 protein results from TCRdb running MiXCR on the multiplex PCR reads. The sample includes 450,000 or so distinct CDR3 sequences, less than 25% of them seen just once. Germline V CDR1 and CDR2: LNHDA, SQIVND (reference sequence). The CDR3 contains 16 residues. The V and J ends lost 4 bases and 7 bases respectively, with 20 bases between them. The time point here: persistent/refractory GD, antithyroid drugs over 5 years with positive TRAb. PBMC RNA was the source of the TCR library. This sample stems from a study of regulatory T cells in long-lasting Graves disease.

The sequence derives from a female donor with Graves disease. This material consisted of peripheral blood mononuclear cells (PBMCs), taken when the disease was refractory, from a patient treated with antithyroid drugs. The rearrangement uses TRBV19 and TRBJ2-1; maybe TRBD1 (6 bases). The DNA of the CDR3 is TGTGCCAGTAGTAGTAAGGGTCGGGACATGCGGAATGAGCAGTTCTTC. Translating gives CASSSKGRDMRNEQFF. The variable domain in full, with the rest retrieved from reference TRBV19 and TRBJ2-1, is DGGITQSPKYLFRKEGQNVTLSCEQNLNHDAMYWYRQDPGQGLRLIYYSQIVNDFQKGDIAEGYSVSREKKESFPLTVTSAQKNPTAFYLCASSSKGRDMRNEQFFGPGTRLTVL.